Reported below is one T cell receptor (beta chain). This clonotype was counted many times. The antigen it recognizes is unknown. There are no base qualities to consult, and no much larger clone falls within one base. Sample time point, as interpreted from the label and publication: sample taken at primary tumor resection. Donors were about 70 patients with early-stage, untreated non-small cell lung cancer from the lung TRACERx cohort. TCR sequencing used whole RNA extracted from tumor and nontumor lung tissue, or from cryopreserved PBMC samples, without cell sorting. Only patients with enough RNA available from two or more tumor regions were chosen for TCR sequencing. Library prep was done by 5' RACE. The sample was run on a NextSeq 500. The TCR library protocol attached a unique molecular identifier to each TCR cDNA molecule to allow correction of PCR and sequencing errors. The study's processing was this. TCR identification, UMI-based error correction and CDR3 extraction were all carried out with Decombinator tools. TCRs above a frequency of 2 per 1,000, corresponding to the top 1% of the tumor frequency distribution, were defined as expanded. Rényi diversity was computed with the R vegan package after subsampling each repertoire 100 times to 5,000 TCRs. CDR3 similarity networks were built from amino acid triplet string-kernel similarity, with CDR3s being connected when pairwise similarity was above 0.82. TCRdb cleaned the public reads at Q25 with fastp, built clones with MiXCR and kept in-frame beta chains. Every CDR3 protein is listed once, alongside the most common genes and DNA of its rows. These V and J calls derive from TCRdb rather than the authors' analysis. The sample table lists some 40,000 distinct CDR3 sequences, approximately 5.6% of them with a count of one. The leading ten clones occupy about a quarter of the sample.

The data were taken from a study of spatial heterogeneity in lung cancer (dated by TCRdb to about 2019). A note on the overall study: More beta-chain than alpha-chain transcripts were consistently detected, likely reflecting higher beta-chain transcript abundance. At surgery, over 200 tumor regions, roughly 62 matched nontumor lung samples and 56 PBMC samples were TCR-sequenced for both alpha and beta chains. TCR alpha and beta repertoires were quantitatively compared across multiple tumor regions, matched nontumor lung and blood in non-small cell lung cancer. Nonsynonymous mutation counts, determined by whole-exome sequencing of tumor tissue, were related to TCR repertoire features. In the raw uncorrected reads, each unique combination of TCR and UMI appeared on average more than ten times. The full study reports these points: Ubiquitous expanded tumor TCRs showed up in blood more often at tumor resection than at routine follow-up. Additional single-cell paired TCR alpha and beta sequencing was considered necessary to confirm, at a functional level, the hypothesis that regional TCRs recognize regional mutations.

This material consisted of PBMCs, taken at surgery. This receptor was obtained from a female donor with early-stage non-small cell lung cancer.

The CDR3: CASRELYTQYF. The DNA sequence is TGTGCCAGCAGGGAACTTTATACGCAGTATTTT. The sequence joins TRBV6-1 to TRBJ2-3; too little of a D gene remains to name it. Trimming removed 6 bases from V and 7 bases from J, leaving 8 bases between the germline ends. The germline V gene sets CDR1 to MNHNS and CDR2 to SASEGT. The cysteine opens and the phenylalanine closes a CDR3 of 11 amino acids. The kept DNA is CDR3 alone, 33 bases in frame from the first base.